This entry lists 9 T cell receptor beta chains sequenced from one sample in a study of T cell clones after liver transplantation. The data were produced by immunoSEQ multiplex PCR, yet TCRdb's version contains in-frame clones alone and is incomplete. This sample carries fewer than 45,000 clones, about 86% of them seen once, and the ten largest clones take more than 2%. Specimen: CD4+ T cells from blood, collected 24 months after liver transplant. These receptors were obtained from a human patient who received a liver transplant. Some T cells may be graft donor cells.

The chain joins TRBV27 to TRBJ2-1, with D possibly being TRBD1 or TRBD2 (7 bases each). The V end was cut by 5 bases, the J end by 3 bases, with 17 bases between. CDR3 length: 16 residues. CDR1 MNHEY and CDR2 SMNVEV come from the germline V gene (reference sequence). CDR3 bases: TGTGCCAGCAGTCTCCCCCTCAGGGGGGGCTACAATGAGCAGTTCTTC. It codes for CASSLPLRGGYNEQFF.

The count of this clone is one. The chain carries TRBV5-4 and TRBJ2-3; 9 nucleotides align to TRBD2. This CDR3 is 13 amino acids long. V lost 4 bases to trimming and J lost 6 bases; unmatched junction nucleotides: 3. Germline CDR1 and CDR2: SGHNT and YYREEE (reference sequence). The CDR3 bases are TGTGCCAGCAGCCTTAGCGGGAGTGATACGCAGTATTTT. This gives the protein CASSLSGSDTQYF.

This clone is a singleton in its sample. V gene TRBV18 combines with J gene TRBJ2-7; 8 bases are a match to TRBD2. CDR3 length equals 13 residues. With 6 bases clipped from V and 6 bases from J, the junction kept 7 bases outside the gene matches. The germline V gene encodes CDR1 KGHSH and CDR2 LQKENI. The CDR3 sequence is CASSREARTEQYF. The CDR3 DNA sequence: TGTGCCAGCTCGCGGGAGGCCCGGACCGAGCAGTACTTC.

V usage is TRBV19 and J usage is TRBJ2-4, with D hard to call. Germline V gene data show CDR1 as LNHDA and CDR2 as SQIVND (reference sequence). V was cut by 5 bases and J by 0 bases, with 14 bases left in between. This CDR3 is 16 amino acids long. The CDR3 bases are TGTGCCAGTAGTTCCCGGGCCAGAGTAGCCAAAAACATTCAGTACTTC. Amino acid sequence: CASSSRARVAKNIQYF.

There are a few counts of this clone. This chain links TRBV7-9 with TRBJ1-3, with a weak D call TRBD1 (6 bases). The germline CDR1 and CDR2 sequences are SEHNR and FQNEAQ (reference sequence). The CDR3 spans 15 residues. Trimming took 5 bases from V and 5 from J, leaving 16 bases between them. The CDR3 protein is CASSPEGDGRNTIYF. Here the CDR3 DNA reads TGTGCCAGCAGCCCGGAGGGGGACGGGAGAAACACCATATATTTT.

The chain uses TRBV19 and TRBJ1-2; unclear D gene. The CDR3 contains 14 residues. V was shortened by 2 bases and J by 5 bases, with 12 bases between the two germline ends. Germline CDR1 and CDR2: LNHDA and SQIVND (reference sequence). The CDR3 sequence: CASSIIPTMYGYTF. Written as DNA, the CDR3 is TGTGCCAGTAGTATAATCCCTACAATGTATGGCTACACCTTC.

This clone was found a few times. The CDR3 nucleotides are TGTGCCAGCAGTGTCAGACAGGGAGAGGGCACTGAAGCTTTCTTT. Residues: CASSVRQGEGTEAFF. V and J are TRBV2 and TRBJ1-1, with 7 bases identical to TRBD1. J gave up 4 bases and V 4 bases, and 9 bases lay outside the gene matches. CDR1 SNHLY and CDR2 FYNNEI come from the germline V gene. The CDR3 is made up of 15 amino acids.

The chain has TRBV27 and TRBJ2-3, with D possibly being TRBD2 (5 bases). V lost 2 bases to trimming and J lost 4 bases, with 10 bases between them. This CDR3 spans 14 amino acids. Germline values: CDR1 MNHEY, CDR2 SMNVEV (reference sequence). The CDR3 DNA sequence: TGTGCCAGCAGTTTAATGACTAATTCAGATACGCAGTATTTT. Amino acid sequence: CASSLMTNSDTQYF.

This chain connects TRBV23-1 to TRBJ1-5, with D possibly being TRBD1 (5 bases). TRBV23-1 belongs to the ORF category, with a function that is uncertain. The germline V and J ends were trimmed by 0 bases and 2 bases, with 11 bases remaining between them. This CDR3 region has 16 residues. DNA of the CDR3: TGCGCCAGCAGTCAATCAGATCGCAGGGGCAATCAGCCCCAGCATTTT. It encodes CASSQSDRRGNQPQHF.